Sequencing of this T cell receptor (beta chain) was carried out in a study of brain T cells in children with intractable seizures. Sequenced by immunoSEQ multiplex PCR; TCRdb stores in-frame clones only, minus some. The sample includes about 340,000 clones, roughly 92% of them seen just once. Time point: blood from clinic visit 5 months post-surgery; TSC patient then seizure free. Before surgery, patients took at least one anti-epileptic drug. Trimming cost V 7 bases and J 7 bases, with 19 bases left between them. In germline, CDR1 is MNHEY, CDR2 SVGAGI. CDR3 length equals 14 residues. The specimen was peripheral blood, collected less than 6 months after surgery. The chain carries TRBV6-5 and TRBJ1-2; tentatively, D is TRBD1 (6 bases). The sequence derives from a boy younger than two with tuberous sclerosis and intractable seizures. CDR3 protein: CASTALRGAFGYTF. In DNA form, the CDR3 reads TGTGCCAGCACTGCCCTAAGGGGGGCGTTTGGCTACACCTTC.